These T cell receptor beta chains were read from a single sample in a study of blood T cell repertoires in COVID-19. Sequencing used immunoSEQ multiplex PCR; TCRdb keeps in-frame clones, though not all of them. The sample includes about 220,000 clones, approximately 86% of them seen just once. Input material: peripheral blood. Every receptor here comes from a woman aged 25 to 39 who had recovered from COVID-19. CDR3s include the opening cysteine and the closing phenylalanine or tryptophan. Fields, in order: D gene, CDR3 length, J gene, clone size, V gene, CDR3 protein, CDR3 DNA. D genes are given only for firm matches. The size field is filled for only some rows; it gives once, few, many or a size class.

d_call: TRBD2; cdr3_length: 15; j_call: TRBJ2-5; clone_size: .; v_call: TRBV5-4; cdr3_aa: CASSFGGGAGETQYF; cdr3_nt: TGTGCCAGCAGCTTCGGCGGGGGGGCCGGAGAGACCCAGTACTTC
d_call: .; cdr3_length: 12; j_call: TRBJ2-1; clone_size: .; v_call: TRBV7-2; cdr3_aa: CASSLDSNEQFF; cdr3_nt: TGTGCCAGCAGCTTAGACAGCAATGAGCAGTTCTTC
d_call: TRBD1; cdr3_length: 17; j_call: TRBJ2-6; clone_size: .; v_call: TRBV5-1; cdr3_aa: CASSPTGVKAGANVLTF; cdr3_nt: TGCGCCAGCAGCCCTACAGGGGTTAAGGCAGGGGCCAACGTCCTGACTTTC
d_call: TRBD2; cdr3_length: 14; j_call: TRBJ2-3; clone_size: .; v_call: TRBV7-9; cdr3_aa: CASSPSGTTNTQYF; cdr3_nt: TGTGCCAGCAGCCCCTCCGGGACTACAAATACGCAGTATTTT
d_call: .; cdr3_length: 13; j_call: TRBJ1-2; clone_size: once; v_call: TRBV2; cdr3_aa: CASSEGSGYGYTF; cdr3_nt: TGTGCCAGCAGTGAAGGTTCGGGGTATGGCTACACCTTC
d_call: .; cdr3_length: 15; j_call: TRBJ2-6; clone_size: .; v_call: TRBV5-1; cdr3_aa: CASSLLSSGANVLTF; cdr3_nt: TGCGCCAGCAGCTTGTTGTCTTCGGGGGCCAACGTCCTGACTTTC
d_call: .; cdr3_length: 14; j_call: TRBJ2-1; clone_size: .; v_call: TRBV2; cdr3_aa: CASSDRVSHDEQFF; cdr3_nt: TGTGCCAGCAGTGACAGGGTTTCTCACGATGAGCAGTTCTTC
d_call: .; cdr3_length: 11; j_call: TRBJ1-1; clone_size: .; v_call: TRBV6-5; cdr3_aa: CASRLTGEAFF; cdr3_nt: TGTGCCAGCAGGTTAACAGGAGAAGCTTTCTTT
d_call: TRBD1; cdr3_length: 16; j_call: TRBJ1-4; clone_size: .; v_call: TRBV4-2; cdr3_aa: CASSPRGAATNEKLFF; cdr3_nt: TGTGCCAGCAGCCCCAGGGGGGCTGCAACTAATGAAAAACTGTTTTTT
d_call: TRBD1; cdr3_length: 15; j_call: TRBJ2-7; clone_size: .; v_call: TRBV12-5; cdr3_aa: CASALLVEGAREQYF; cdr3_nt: TGTGCTAGTGCCCTATTGGTAGAGGGGGCTCGGGAGCAGTACTTC
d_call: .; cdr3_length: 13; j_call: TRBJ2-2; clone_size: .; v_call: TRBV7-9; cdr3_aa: CASSAASPGELFF; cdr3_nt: TGTGCCAGCAGCGCAGCGAGTCCCGGGGAGCTGTTTTTT
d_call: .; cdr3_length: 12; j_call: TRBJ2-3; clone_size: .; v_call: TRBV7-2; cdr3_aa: CASSLFADTQYF; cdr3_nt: TGTGCCAGCAGCTTATTCGCAGATACGCAGTATTTT
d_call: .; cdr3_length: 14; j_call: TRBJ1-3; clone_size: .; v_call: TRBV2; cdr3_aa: CASSERSSGNTIYF; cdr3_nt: TGTGCCAGCAGTGAAAGGAGCTCTGGAAACACCATATATTTT
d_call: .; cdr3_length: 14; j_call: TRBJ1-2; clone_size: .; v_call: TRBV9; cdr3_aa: CASSVGQASYGYTF; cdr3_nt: TGTGCCAGCAGCGTAGGACAGGCGAGCTATGGCTACACCTTC
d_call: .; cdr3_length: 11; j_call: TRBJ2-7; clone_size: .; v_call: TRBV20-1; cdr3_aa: CSASLFLEQYF; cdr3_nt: TGCAGTGCTAGTCTCTTCCTGGAGCAGTACTTC
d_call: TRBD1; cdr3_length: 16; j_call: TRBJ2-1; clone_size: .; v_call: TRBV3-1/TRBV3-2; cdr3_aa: CASSRAGTGRLNEQFF; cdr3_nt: TGTGCCAGCAGCCGAGCCGGGACAGGGAGGTTGAATGAGCAGTTCTTC
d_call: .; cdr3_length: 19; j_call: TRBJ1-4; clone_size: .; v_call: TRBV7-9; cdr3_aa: CASSLGPPRGLTTNEKLFF; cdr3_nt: TGTGCCAGCAGCTTAGGCCCCCCGCGGGGGCTCACAACTAATGAAAAACTGTTTTTT
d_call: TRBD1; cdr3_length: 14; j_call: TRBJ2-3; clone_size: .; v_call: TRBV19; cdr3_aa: CATMDRAGADTQYF; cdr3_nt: TGTGCCACAATGGACAGGGCCGGGGCAGATACGCAGTATTTT
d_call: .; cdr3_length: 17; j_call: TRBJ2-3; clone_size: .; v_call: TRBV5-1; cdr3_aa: CASSLASGGFGTDTQYF; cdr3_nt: TGCGCCAGCAGCTTGGCGAGTGGGGGCTTTGGCACAGATACGCAGTATTTT
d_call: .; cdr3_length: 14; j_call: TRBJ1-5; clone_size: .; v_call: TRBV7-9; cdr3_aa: CASSSGTSNQPQHF; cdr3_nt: TGTGCCAGCAGCTCCGGGACAAGCAATCAGCCCCAGCATTTT
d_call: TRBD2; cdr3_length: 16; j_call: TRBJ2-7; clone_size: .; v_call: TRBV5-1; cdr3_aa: CASSFSLAGGVHEQYF; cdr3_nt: TGCGCCAGCAGCTTTTCCCTAGCGGGGGGTGTTCACGAGCAGTACTTC
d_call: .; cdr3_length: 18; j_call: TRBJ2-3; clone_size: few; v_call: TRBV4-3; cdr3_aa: CASSQLGRGANSPDTQYF; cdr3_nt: TGCGCCAGCAGCCAATTGGGCCGGGGGGCCAATAGCCCAGATACGCAGTATTTT
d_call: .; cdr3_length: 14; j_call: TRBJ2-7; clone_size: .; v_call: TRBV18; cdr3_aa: CASRTVGGPGEQYF; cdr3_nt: TGTGCCAGCCGAACCGTAGGAGGGCCAGGGGAGCAGTACTTC
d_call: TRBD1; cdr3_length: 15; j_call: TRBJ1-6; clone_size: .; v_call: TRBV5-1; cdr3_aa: CASSQGTGYNSPLHF; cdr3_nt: TGCGCCAGCAGTCAAGGGACAGGGTATAATTCACCCCTCCACTTT
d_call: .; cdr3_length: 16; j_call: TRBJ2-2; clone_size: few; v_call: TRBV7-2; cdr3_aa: CASSFDMRANTGELFF; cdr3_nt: TGTGCCAGCAGCTTTGACATGCGGGCTAACACCGGGGAGCTGTTTTTT
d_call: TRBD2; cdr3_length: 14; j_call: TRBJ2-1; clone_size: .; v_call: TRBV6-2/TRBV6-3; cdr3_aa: CASSSGTSGDEQFF; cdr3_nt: TGTGCCAGCAGTTCCGGGACTAGCGGGGATGAGCAGTTCTTC
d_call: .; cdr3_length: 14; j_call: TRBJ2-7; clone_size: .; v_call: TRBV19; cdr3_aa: CASSITGNNYEQYF; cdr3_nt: TGTGCCAGTAGTATCACAGGGAACAACTACGAGCAGTACTTC
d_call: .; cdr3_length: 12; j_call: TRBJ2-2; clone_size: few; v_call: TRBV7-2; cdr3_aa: CASSLVEGLVFF; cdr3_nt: TGTGCCAGCAGCTTAGTGGAGGGGTTGGTGTTTTTT
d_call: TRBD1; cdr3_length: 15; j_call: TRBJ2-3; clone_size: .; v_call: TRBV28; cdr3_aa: CASSSQGAGRDTQYF; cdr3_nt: TGTGCCAGCAGTTCACAGGGGGCGGGACGGGATACGCAGTATTTT
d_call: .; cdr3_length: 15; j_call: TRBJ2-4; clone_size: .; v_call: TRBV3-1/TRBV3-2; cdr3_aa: CASSQRGIAKNIQYF; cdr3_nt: TGTGCCAGCAGCCAAAGGGGTATAGCCAAAAACATTCAGTACTTC
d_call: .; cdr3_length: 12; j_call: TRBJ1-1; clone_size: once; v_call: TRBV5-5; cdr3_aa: CASSPSNTEAFF; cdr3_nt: TGTGCCAGCAGCCCCTCGAACACTGAAGCTTTCTTT
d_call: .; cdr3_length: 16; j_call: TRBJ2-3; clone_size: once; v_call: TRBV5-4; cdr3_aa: CASSLGGPGETDTQYF; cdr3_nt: TGTGCCAGCAGCTTGGGCGGGCCGGGGGAGACAGATACGCAGTATTTT
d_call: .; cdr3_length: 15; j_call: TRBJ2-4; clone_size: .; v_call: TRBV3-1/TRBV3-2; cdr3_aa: CASSQDLPRGDIQYF; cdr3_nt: TGTGCCAGCAGCCAAGATTTGCCTCGAGGTGACATTCAGTACTTC
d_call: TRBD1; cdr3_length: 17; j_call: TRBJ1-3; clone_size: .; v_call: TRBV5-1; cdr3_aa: CASSVSGTESSGNTIYF; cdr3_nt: TGCGCCAGCAGCGTGTCCGGGACAGAGAGCTCTGGAAACACCATATATTTT
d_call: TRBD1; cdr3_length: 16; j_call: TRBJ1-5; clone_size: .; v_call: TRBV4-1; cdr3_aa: CASSPLNRGRNQPQHF; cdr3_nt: TGCGCCAGCAGCCCCCTGAACAGGGGGCGCAACCAGCCCCAGCATTTT
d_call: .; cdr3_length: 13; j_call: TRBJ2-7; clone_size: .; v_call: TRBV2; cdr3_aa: CASRKEHPYEQYF; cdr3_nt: TGTGCCAGCAGGAAAGAACACCCCTACGAGCAGTACTTC
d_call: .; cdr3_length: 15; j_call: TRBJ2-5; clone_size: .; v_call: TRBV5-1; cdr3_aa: CASSSFGTTQETQYF; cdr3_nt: TGCGCCAGCAGCTCGTTCGGGACAACACAAGAGACCCAGTACTTC